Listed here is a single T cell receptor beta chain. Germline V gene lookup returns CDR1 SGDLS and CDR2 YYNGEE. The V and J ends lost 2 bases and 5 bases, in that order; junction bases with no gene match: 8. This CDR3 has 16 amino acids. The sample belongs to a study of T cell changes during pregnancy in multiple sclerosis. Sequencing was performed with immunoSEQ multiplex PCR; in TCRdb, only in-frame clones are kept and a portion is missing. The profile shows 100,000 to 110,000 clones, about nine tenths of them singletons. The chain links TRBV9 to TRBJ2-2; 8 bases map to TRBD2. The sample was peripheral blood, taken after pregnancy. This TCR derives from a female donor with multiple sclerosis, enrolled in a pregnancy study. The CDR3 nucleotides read TGTGCCAGCAGCGTTGGAGCGGGAGTCAAGACCGGGGAGCTGTTTTTT. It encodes CASSVGAGVKTGELFF.